This T cell receptor (beta chain) was retrieved from a study of blood T cells in healthy people across ages. Study results and caveats: Across samples, TCR beta diversity tracked strongly with naive T cell percentage. The recorded TCR beta diversity per million T cells decreased in a roughly linear manner with age. Estimated diversity, derived from one million T cells, was regarded as an underestimate.

As concerns this clonotype: Its antigen remains unknown.

PCR was performed a second time for roughly 7 to 12 cycles using a sample-barcoded 5' primer and a J-beta primer mix. The study obtained at least 2.5 million CDR3-containing paired-end reads from every sample. Via MiXCR, TCRdb re-called the 5' RACE reads, giving one row per CDR3 protein. The sample holds 800,000 to 950,000 distinct CDR3 sequences, roughly 40% seen once. The junction had 3 bases not matched to a gene; V was cut back by 1 base and J by 4 bases. Germline CDR1 is SGHTA and CDR2 is FQGTGA. The CDR3 is 15 residues long. This clonotype originated in a man younger than 35 in good health. Sequencing was performed on blood. The rearrangement joins TRBV7-3 to TRBJ2-1; TRBD2 agrees at 8 bases. CDR3 protein: CASSLNSGVYNEQFF. The CDR3 DNA reads as TGTGCCAGCAGCTTAAATAGCGGGGTATACAATGAGCAGTTCTTC.